Listed below are T cell receptor beta chains from one sample, sequenced in a study of identical twins. TCRdb itself ran the 5' RACE reads through MiXCR, one entry per CDR3 protein. The sample contains 550,000 to 700,000 distinct CDR3 sequences, 21% of which appear only once. The same data also contributed to another study, on T cells expressing NK-cell markers.

The sequencing input was PBMCs. These receptors were taken from a woman under 30 in good health. The CDR3 runs from the conserved cysteine through the conserved F or W. A D gene is named only where the DNA matches it firmly. Size is omitted from some rows. Given values are once, few, many or a class for expanded clones.

length | size | J | V | D | DNA | CDR3
13 | NA | TRBJ1-2 | TRBV12-3/TRBV12-4 | TRBD1 | TGTGCCACCGAGGACAGGGCGGGCTATGGCTACACCTTC | CATEDRAGYGYTF
18 | NA | TRBJ2-6 | TRBV11-2 | TRBD1 | TGTGCCAGCAGCGTATGGGACAGGGGAGGTTCTGGGGCCAACGTCCTGACTTTC | CASSVWDRGGSGANVLTF
15 | few | TRBJ1-5 | TRBV6-1 | NA | TGTGCCAGCAGTCCTGACAGTAATAGCAATCAGCCCCAGCATTTT | CASSPDSNSNQPQHF
12 | few | TRBJ1-1 | TRBV4-1 | NA | TGCGCCAGCAGCCAAGAGTACACTGAAGCTTTCTTT | CASSQEYTEAFF
14 | many | TRBJ1-4 | TRBV4-1 | TRBD1 | TGCGCCAGCAGTCCACAGGGGACATTTGAAAAACTGTTTTTT | CASSPQGTFEKLFF
17 | few | TRBJ2-2 | TRBV15 | TRBD2 | TGTGCCACCAGCAGAGACCTTCTAGCGGGAGTTAACGGGGAGCTGTTTTTT | CATSRDLLAGVNGELFF
13 | NA | TRBJ2-5 | TRBV4-1 | TRBD2 | TGCGCCAGCCGGAAGCGGGAGAAAGAGACCCAGTACTTC | CASRKREKETQYF
15 | NA | TRBJ2-1 | TRBV11-2 | NA | TGTGCCAGCAGCTTATCGGGCAATCCCTACAATGAGCAGTTCTTC | CASSLSGNPYNEQFF
13 | few | TRBJ1-2 | TRBV5-1 | NA | TGCGCCAGCAGCCAAGCCACAGGGAATGGCTACACCTTC | CASSQATGNGYTF
14 | few | TRBJ2-7 | TRBV20-1 | NA | TGCAGTGCTAGGACGGGGGCCCACTCCTACGAGCAGTACTTC | CSARTGAHSYEQYF
14 | few | TRBJ1-2 | TRBV29-1 | NA | TGCAGCGTTGTTTTGGACGCAGCTAACTATGGCTACACCTTC | CSVVLDAANYGYTF
14 | many | TRBJ2-7 | TRBV12-3/TRBV12-4 | NA | TGTGCCAGCAGTTTACTCGAGGGTTCCTACGAGCAGTACTTC | CASSLLEGSYEQYF
13 | few | TRBJ2-7 | TRBV9 | TRBD2 | TGTGCCAGCAGCGTGGGGCGGGAGTACGAGCAGTACTTC | CASSVGREYEQYF
12 | many | TRBJ1-1 | TRBV7-2 | NA | TGTGCCAGCCGACAGTGGAACACTGAAGCTTTCTTT | CASRQWNTEAFF
15 | NA | TRBJ2-1 | TRBV3-1 | NA | TGTGCCAGCAGCCAAGATAGAATAGTTTGGGATGAGCAGTTCTTC | CASSQDRIVWDEQFF
18 | NA | TRBJ2-6 | TRBV6-5 | TRBD2 | TGTGCCAGCAGTTACTCGAGGCTAGCGGGATCTGGGGCCAACGTCCTGACTTTC | CASSYSRLAGSGANVLTF
15 | NA | TRBJ2-3 | TRBV20-1 | TRBD2 | TGCTGTGCTAGACGTCCTTTAGCGGGAGGAGATACGCAGTATTTT | CCARRPLAGGDTQYF
12 | NA | TRBJ1-2 | TRBV10-2 | NA | TGCGCCAGCAGTGTCGGGACGGAGGGCTACACCTTC | CASSVGTEGYTF
14 | NA | TRBJ2-3 | TRBV27 | TRBD1 | TGTGCCAGCAGTCCCGGGACAGGGGGCAATACGCAGTATTTT | CASSPGTGGNTQYF
15 | NA | TRBJ1-5 | TRBV12-3/TRBV12-4 | NA | TGTGCCAGCAGTTTACAGTCCCAGGGTGGGACGCCCCAGCATTTT | CASSLQSQGGTPQHF
13 | NA | TRBJ2-1 | TRBV20-1 | NA | TGCAGTGCAACGGAGATTTGGGACAATGAGCAGTTCTTC | CSATEIWDNEQFF
12 | NA | TRBJ1-2 | TRBV4-3 | NA | TGCGCCAGCAGCCAAGCCGCGGGTGGCTACACCTTC | CASSQAAGGYTF
14 | NA | TRBJ2-1 | TRBV5-1 | NA | TGCGCCAGCAGCTTGGAGGCAAAGGGTACTGAGCAGTTCTTC | CASSLEAKGTEQFF
13 | NA | TRBJ2-7 | TRBV25-1 | NA | TGTGCCAGCAGCCCCGCAGGTGGTACCGAGCAGTACTTC | CASSPAGGTEQYF
16 | once | TRBJ2-7 | TRBV3-1 | TRBD2 | TGTGCCAGCAGCCAAGGACGATCTAGCGGGAGACGAGAGCGGTACTTC | CASSQGRSSGRRERYF
17 | NA | TRBJ2-1 | TRBV12-3/TRBV12-4 | TRBD2 | TGTGCCAGTAGGAGAGGACTAGCGGGAGGTCGGCACAATGAGCAGTTCTTC | CASRRGLAGGRHNEQFF
16 | few | TRBJ2-7 | TRBV12-3/TRBV12-4 | NA | TGTGCCACGGGGGTTTCCCCCACAGGGATGGCCTACGAGCAGTACTTC | CATGVSPTGMAYEQYF
15 | NA | TRBJ2-1 | TRBV5-1 | NA | TGCGCCAGCAGCTCCCTCTGGGGCATTAACAATGAGCAGTTCTTC | CASSSLWGINNEQFF
14 | few | TRBJ2-7 | TRBV11-2 | NA | TGTGCCAGCAGCTCCCCCGACACGAGCTACGAGCAGTACTTC | CASSSPDTSYEQYF
13 | NA | TRBJ1-1 | TRBV12-3/TRBV12-4 | NA | TGTGCCAGCAGTTTAGTGGCCCCGGTGGAAGCTTTCTTT | CASSLVAPVEAFF
14 | many | TRBJ2-1 | TRBV12-3/TRBV12-4 | NA | TGTGCCACGTTCAAGGTGAGCTCCTACAATGAGCAGTTCTTC | CATFKVSSYNEQFF
15 | few | TRBJ1-6 | TRBV5-6 | NA | TGTGCCAGCAGCGCCTACCAGAGGGAAAATTCACCCCTCCACTTT | CASSAYQRENSPLHF
15 | few | TRBJ2-1 | TRBV20-1 | TRBD2 | TGCAGTGCTCATAAGCGGGAGGGCTCCTACAATGAGCAGTTCTTC | CSAHKREGSYNEQFF
13 | few | TRBJ1-1 | TRBV20-1 | NA | TGCAGTGCTAGCCGGACGGCAAACACTGAAGCTTTCTTT | CSASRTANTEAFF
15 | NA | TRBJ2-3 | TRBV5-1 | TRBD2 | TGCGCCAGCAGCTTGGCCTCTAGCGGGGGAGATACGCAGTATTTT | CASSLASSGGDTQYF
16 | NA | TRBJ2-1 | TRBV7-9 | TRBD2 | TGTGCCAGCAGCCCCCCCCCAGGGACTACCTACAATGAGCAGTTCTTC | CASSPPPGTTYNEQFF
17 | few | TRBJ2-1 | TRBV7-9 | TRBD1 | TGTGCCAGCAGCGCACGCCGCACAGGGGAACCCTACAATGAGCAGTTCTTC | CASSARRTGEPYNEQFF
15 | few | TRBJ2-1 | TRBV29-1 | TRBD2 | TGCAGCGCCAACTCTCGGCGGGGGGGCTACAATGAGCAGTTCTTC | CSANSRRGGYNEQFF
15 | NA | TRBJ2-7 | TRBV5-1 | TRBD2 | TGCGCCAGCAGCTTTGGGACTAGCGGGGGGAACGAGCAGTACTTC | CASSFGTSGGNEQYF
11 | few | TRBJ2-1 | TRBV29-1 | NA | TGCAGCGTTGGAGGAAGTGGGGAGCAGTTCTTC | CSVGGSGEQFF
15 | NA | TRBJ2-1 | TRBV3-1 | NA | TGTGCCAGCAGCCAATTTCACCGGTCCTACAATGAGCAGTTCTTC | CASSQFHRSYNEQFF
14 | NA | TRBJ2-3 | TRBV30 | NA | TGTGCCTGGAGTCGAACTAGGGTCACAGATACGCAGTATTTT | CAWSRTRVTDTQYF
15 | few | TRBJ2-1 | TRBV6-1 | TRBD2 | TGTGCCAGCAAGGAGCGGGAGGGCCCCTACAATGAGCAGTTCTTC | CASKEREGPYNEQFF
14 | few | TRBJ2-3 | TRBV5-1 | NA | TGCGCCAGCAGCTTGGAGGGAAGCGAAGATACGCAGTATTTT | CASSLEGSEDTQYF
14 | many | TRBJ2-6 | TRBV12-3/TRBV12-4 | NA | TGTGCCAGCAGTTTGAGGTCTGGGGCCAACGTCCTGACTTTC | CASSLRSGANVLTF
11 | NA | TRBJ2-1 | TRBV3-1 | NA | TGTGCCAGCAGCCGGGCAAGAGAGCAGTTCTTC | CASSRAREQFF
16 | NA | TRBJ2-5 | TRBV7-2 | TRBD2 | TGTGCCAGCAGCACTTGGCTAGCGGGAAAACAAGAGACCCAGTACTTC | CASSTWLAGKQETQYF
16 | few | TRBJ2-2 | TRBV12-3/TRBV12-4 | TRBD1 | TGTGCCAGCAGACAAACAGGGGACCCTCGGCCCGGGGAGCTGTTTTTT | CASRQTGDPRPGELFF
15 | few | TRBJ2-1 | TRBV7-2 | TRBD2 | TGTGCCAGCAGCTCCGTCGGACTAGCTTACAATGAGCAGTTCTTC | CASSSVGLAYNEQFF
16 | NA | TRBJ2-1 | TRBV25-1 | NA | TGTGCCAGCAGTGAATATTTCCGCAGGGGACACAATGAGCAGTTCTTC | CASSEYFRRGHNEQFF
10 | many | TRBJ1-1 | TRBV29-1 | NA | TGCAGCGTCGTGACAGGCGGGCCTTTCTTT | CSVVTGGPFF
15 | NA | TRBJ1-4 | TRBV13 | TRBD1 | TGTGCCAGCAGCTACGGGACAGGGAAGAGTGAAAAACTGTTTTTT | CASSYGTGKSEKLFF
14 | NA | TRBJ2-2 | TRBV11-3 | TRBD1 | TGTGCCAGCGGCACAGGACAGGGGCGAGGGGAGCTGTTTTTT | CASGTGQGRGELFF
15 | many | TRBJ2-1 | TRBV5-1 | TRBD1 | TGCGCCAGCAGCCTAACGGGACAGGGGGGAAATGAGCAGTTCTTC | CASSLTGQGGNEQFF
14 | NA | TRBJ2-4 | TRBV11-2 | NA | TGTGCCAGCAGCTTAGCAGGCCCGGGAAACATTCAGTACTTC | CASSLAGPGNIQYF
15 | few | TRBJ2-1 | TRBV7-3 | NA | TGTGCCAGCAGCCCCGGACTACGTACCTACAATGAGCAGTTCTTC | CASSPGLRTYNEQFF
15 | few | TRBJ1-6 | TRBV7-9 | NA | TGTGCCAGCAGCTTAGAGGGGTCGGTCGATTCACCCCTCCACTTT | CASSLEGSVDSPLHF
18 | many | TRBJ2-1 | TRBV28 | NA | TGTGCCAGCAGTTCGGTCGTCGGTGGGCAGAGCTCCTACAATGAGCAGTTCTTC | CASSSVVGGQSSYNEQFF
12 | NA | TRBJ2-1 | TRBV5-1 | NA | TGCGCCAGCAGCTTCCCTAGTGATGAGCAGTTCTTC | CASSFPSDEQFF
12 | NA | TRBJ1-1 | TRBV7-8 | NA | TGTGCCAGCAGCCTAACCGACAGAAAAGCTTTCTTT | CASSLTDRKAFF